This T cell receptor (beta chain) was recorded in a study of CD8+ T cells in alopecia areata. The treatment: oral pan-JAK inhibitor, 5-10 mg twice daily. Obtained from alopecia areata patients were lesional scalp punch biopsies along with peripheral blood. This clone was picked up a small number of times. Extracted RNA was reverse transcribed, and the resulting cDNA served as sequencing template. Generated by immunoSEQ multiplex PCR, the TCRdb table keeps only in-frame clones and is missing some. Seen here are about 64,000 clones, under 60% observed once, and the top ten hold 20%. V was clipped by 7 bases and J by 6 bases, with 13 bases between them. Germline assignment: CDR1 SEHNR and CDR2 FQNEAQ (reference sequence). The CDR3 consists of 12 residues.

The material sequenced was CD8+ T cells sorted from blood, taken at roughly week 36, from a patient treated with tofacitinib. The receptor's source is a human donor with alopecia areata. The chain has TRBV7-9 and TRBJ2-7; perhaps D is TRBD1 or TRBD2 (5 bases each). CDR3 in amino acids: CASNIGASEQYF. The CDR3 DNA reads as TGTGCCAGCAACATCGGGGCTTCCGAGCAGTACTTC.